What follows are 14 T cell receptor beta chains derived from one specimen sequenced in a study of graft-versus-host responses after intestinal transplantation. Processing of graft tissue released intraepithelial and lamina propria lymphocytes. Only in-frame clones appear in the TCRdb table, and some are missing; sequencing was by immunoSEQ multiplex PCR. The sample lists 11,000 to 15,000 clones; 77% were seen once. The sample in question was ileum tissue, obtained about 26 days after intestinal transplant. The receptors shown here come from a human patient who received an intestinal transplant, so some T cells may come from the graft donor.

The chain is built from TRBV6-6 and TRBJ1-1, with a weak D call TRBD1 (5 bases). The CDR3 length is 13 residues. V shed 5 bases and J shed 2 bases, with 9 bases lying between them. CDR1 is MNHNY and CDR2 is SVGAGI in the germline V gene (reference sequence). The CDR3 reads CASSTGGNTEAFF. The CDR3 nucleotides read TGTGCCAGCAGTACCGGGGGAAACACTGAAGCTTTCTTT.

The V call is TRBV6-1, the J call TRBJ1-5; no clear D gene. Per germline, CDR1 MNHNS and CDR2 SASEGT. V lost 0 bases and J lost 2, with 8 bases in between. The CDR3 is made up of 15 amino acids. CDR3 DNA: TGTGCCAGCAGTGAAGCGCTCGGGGGCAATCAGCCCCAGCATTTT. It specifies CASSEALGGNQPQHF.

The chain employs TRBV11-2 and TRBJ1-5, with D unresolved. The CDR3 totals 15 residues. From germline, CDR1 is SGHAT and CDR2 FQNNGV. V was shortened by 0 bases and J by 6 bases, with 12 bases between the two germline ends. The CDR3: CASSLDRQAGQPQHF. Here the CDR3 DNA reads TGTGCCAGCAGCTTAGACCGGCAGGCGGGTCAGCCCCAGCATTTT.

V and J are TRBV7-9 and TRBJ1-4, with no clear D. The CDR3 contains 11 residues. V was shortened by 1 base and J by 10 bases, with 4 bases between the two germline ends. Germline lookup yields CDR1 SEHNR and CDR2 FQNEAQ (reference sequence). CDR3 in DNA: TGTGCCAGCAGCTTAGACGGAAAACTGTTTTTT. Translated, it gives CASSLDGKLFF.

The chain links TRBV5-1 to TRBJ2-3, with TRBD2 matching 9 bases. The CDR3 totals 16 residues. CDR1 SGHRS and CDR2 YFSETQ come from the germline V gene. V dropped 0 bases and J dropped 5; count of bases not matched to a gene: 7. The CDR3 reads CASSLALAGGGDTQYF. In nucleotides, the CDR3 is TGCGCCAGCAGCTTGGCGCTGGCGGGGGGGGGAGATACGCAGTATTTT.

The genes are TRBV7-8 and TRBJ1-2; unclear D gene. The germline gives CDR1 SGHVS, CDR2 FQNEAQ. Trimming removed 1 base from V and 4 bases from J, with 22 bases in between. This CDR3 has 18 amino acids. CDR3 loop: CASSLEIALEGRIYGYTF. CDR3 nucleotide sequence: TGTGCCAGCAGCTTAGAGATAGCGCTGGAGGGAAGAATCTATGGCTACACCTTC. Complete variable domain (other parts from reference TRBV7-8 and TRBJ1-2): GAGVSQSPRYKVAKRGQDVALRCDPISGHVSLFWYQQALGQGPEFLTYFQNEAQLDKSGLPSDRFFAERPEGSVSTLKIQRTQQEDSAVYLCASSLEIALEGRIYGYTFGSGTRLTVV.

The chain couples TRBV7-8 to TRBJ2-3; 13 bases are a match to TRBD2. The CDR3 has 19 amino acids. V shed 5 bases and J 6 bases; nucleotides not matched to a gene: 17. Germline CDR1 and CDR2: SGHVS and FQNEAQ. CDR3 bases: TGTGCCAGCAGCACGCAAGCCGAGACTAGCGGGGGGTTATTGGATACGCAGTATTTT. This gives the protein CASSTQAETSGGLLDTQYF. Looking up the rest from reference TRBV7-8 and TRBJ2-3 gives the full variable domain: GAGVSQSPRYKVAKRGQDVALRCDPISGHVSLFWYQQALGQGPEFLTYFQNEAQLDKSGLPSDRFFAERPEGSVSTLKIQRTQQEDSAVYLCASSTQAETSGGLLDTQYFGPGTRLTVL.

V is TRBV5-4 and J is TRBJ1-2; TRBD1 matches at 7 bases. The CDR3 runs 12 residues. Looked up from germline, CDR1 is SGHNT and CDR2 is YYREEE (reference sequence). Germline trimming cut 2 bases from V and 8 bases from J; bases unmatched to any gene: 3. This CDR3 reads CASSFDREGYTF. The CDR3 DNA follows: TGTGCCAGCAGCTTCGACAGGGAGGGCTACACCTTC.

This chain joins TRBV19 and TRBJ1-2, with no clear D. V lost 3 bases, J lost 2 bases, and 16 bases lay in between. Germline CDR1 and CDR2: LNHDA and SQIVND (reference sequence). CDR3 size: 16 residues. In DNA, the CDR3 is TGTGCCAGTAGTATTTCGTGGAGGGTCCCCAACTATGGCTACACCTTC. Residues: CASSISWRVPNYGYTF.

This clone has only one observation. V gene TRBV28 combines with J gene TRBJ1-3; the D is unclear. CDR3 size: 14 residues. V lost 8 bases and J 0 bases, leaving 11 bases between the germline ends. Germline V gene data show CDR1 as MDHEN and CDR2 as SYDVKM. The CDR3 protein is CASWEASSGNTIYF. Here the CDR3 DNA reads TGTGCCAGCTGGGAGGCCAGCTCTGGAAACACCATATATTTT.

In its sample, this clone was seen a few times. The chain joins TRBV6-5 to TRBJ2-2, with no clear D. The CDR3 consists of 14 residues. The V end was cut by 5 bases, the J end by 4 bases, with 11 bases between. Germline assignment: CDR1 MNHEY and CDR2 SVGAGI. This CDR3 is CASSPVQSTGELFF. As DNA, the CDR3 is TGTGCCAGCAGTCCTGTACAGAGCACCGGGGAGCTGTTTTTT.

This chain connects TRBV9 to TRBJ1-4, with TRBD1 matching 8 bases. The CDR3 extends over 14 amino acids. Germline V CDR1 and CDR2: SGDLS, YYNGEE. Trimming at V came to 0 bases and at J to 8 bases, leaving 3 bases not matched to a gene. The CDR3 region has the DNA TGTGCCAGCAGCGTAGACGACAGGGGCGAAAAACTGTTTTTT. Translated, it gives CASSVDDRGEKLFF.

The CDR3 loop is CASSFSGGRTDTQYF. The CDR3 bases are TGTGCCAGCTCATTCAGCGGGGGCCGCACAGATACGCAGTATTTT. The chain recombines TRBV18 with TRBJ2-3, with TRBD2 identical over 8 bases. This CDR3 has 15 residues. Germline CDR1 KGHSH, CDR2 LQKENI. V was clipped by 5 bases and J by 1 base; unmatched bases: 5.

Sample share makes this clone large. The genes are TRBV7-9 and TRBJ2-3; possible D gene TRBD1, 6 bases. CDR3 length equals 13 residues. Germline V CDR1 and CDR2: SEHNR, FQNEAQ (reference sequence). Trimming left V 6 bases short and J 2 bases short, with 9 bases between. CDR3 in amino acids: CASRGANTDTQYF. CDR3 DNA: TGTGCCAGCAGGGGGGCTAACACAGATACGCAGTATTTT.